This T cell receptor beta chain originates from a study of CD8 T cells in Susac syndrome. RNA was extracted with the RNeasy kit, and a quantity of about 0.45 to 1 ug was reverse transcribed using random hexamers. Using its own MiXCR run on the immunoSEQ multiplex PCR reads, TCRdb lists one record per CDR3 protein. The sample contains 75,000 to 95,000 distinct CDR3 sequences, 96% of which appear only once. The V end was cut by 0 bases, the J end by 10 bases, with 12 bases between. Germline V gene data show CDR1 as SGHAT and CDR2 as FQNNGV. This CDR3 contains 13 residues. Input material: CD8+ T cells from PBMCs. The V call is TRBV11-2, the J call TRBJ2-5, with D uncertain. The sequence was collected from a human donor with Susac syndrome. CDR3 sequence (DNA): TGTGCCAGCAGCTTAGATAACAGATTGAGCCAGTACTTC. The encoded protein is CASSLDNRLSQYF.